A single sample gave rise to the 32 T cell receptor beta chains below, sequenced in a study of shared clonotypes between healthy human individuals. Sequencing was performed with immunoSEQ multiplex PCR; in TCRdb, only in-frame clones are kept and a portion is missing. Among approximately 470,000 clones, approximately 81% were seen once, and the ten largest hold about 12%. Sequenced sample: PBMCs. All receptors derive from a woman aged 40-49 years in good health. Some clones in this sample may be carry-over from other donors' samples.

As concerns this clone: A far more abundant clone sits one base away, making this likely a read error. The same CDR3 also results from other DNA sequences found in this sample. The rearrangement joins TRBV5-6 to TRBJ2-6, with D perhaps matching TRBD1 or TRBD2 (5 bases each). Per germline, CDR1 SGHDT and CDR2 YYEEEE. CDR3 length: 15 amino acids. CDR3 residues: CASSLGVSGANVLTF. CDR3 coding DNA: TGTGCCAGCAGCTTGGGGGTATCCGGGGCCAACGTCCTGACCTTC.

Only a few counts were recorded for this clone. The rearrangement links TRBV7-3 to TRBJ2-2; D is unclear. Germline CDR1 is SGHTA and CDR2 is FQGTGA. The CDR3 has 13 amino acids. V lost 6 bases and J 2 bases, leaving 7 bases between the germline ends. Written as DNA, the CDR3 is TGTGCCAGCAGGGCAGACAACACCGGGGAGCTGTTTTTT. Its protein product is CASRADNTGELFF.

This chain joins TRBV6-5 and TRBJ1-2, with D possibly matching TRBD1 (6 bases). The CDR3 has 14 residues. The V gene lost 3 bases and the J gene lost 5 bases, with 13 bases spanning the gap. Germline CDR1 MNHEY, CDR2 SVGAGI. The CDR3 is CASSYSQGRYGYTF. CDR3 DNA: TGTGCCAGCAGTTATAGCCAGGGGAGGTATGGCTACACCTTC.

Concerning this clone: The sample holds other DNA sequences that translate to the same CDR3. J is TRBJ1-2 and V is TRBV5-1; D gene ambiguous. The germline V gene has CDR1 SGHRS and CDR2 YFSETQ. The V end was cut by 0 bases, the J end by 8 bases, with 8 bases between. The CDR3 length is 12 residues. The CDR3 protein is CASSLGGGGYTF. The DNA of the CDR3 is TGCGCCAGCAGCTTGGGGGGTGGCGGCTACACCTTC.

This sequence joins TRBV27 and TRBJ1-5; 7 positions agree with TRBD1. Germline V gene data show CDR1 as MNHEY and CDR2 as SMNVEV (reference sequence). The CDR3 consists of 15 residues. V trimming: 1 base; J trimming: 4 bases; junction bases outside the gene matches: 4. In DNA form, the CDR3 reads TGTGCCAGCAGTTTATATACAGGGGAAAATCAGCCCCAGCATTTT. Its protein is CASSLYTGENQPQHF.

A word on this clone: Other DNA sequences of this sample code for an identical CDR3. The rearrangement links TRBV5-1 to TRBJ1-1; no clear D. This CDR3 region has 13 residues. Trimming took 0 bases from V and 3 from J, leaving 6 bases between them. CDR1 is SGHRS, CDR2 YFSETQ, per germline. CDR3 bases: TGCGCCAGCAGCTTGGGGGTAGACACTGAAGCTTTCTTT. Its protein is CASSLGVDTEAFF. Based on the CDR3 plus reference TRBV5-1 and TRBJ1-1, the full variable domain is KAGVTQTPRYLIKTRGQQVTLSCSPISGHRSVSWYQQTPGQGLQFLFEYFSETQRNKGNFPGRFSGRQFSNSRSEMNVSTLELGDSALYLCASSLGVDTEAFFGQGTRLTVV.

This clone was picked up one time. The DNA for the CDR3 is TGTGCCAGCACCGGGACAGTGCGATCCTACGAGCAGTACTTC. This encodes CASTGTVRSYEQYF. The rearrangement joins TRBV28 to TRBJ2-7; 7 bases are shared with TRBD1. Germline V gene lookup returns CDR1 MDHEN and CDR2 SYDVKM. This CDR3 region has 14 residues. V lost 7 bases and J lost 1; bases outside the gene matches: 7.

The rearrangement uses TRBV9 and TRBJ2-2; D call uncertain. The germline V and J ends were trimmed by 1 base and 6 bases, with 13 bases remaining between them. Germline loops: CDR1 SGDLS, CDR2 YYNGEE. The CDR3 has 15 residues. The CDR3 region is CASSVTPSVSGELFF. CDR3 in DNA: TGTGCCAGCAGCGTAACCCCCTCGGTGTCCGGGGAGCTGTTTTTT.

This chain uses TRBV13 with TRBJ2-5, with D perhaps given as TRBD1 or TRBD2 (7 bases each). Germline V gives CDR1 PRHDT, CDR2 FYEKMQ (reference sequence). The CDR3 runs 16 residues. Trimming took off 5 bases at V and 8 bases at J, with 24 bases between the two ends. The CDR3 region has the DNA TGTGCCAGCAGCCACCCAGGGGGGGTGTTTGTAGATACCCAGTACTTC. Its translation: CASSHPGGVFVDTQYF.

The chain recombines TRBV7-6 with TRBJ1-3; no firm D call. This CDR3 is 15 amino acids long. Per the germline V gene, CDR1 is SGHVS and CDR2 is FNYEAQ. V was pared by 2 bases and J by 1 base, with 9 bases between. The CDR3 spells CASSLNPGSGNTIYF. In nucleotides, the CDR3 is TGTGCCAGCAGCTTAAATCCAGGTTCTGGAAACACCATATATTTT.

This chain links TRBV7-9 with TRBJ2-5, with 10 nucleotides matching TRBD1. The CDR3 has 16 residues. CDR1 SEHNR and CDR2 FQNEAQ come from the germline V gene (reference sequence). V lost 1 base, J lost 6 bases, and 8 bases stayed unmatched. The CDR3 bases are TGTGCCAGCAGCTTAGGTGGGGGACAGGGGTTGAAGACCCAGTACTTC. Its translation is CASSLGGGQGLKTQYF.

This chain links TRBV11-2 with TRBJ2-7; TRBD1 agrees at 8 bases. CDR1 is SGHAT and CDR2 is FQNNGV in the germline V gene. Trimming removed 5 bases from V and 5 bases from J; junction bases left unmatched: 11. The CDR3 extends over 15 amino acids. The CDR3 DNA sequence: TGTGCCAGCAGCCGGCGGTTAGGACAGGGTGACGAGCAGTACTTC. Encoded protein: CASSRRLGQGDEQYF.

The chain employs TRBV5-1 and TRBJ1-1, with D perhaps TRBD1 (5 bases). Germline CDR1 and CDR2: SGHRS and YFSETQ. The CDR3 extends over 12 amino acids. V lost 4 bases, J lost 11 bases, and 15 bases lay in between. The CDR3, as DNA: TGCGCCAGCAGCCCTCGGGAGGGGCCCGCTTTCTTT. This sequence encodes CASSPREGPAFF.

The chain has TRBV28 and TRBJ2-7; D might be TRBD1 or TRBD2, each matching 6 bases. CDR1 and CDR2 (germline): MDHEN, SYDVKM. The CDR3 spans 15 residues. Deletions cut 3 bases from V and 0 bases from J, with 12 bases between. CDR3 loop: CASSFGGTISYEQYF. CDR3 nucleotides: TGTGCCAGCAGTTTCGGGGGCACCATCTCCTACGAGCAGTACTTC. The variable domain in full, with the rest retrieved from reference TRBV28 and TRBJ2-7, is DVKVTQSSRYLVKRTGEKVFLECVQDMDHENMFWYRQDPGLGLRLIYFSYDVKMKEKGDIPEGYSVSREKKERFSLILESASTNQTSMYLCASSFGGTISYEQYFGPGTRLTVT.

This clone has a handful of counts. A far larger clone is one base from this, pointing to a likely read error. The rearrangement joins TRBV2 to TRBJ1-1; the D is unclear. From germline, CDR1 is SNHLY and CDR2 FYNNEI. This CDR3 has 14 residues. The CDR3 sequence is CASSKAVKLTEAFF. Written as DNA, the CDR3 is TGTGCCAGCAGTAAAGCTGTAAAACTGACTGAAGCTTTCTTT. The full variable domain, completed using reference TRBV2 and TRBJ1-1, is EPEVTQTPSHQVTQMGQEVILRCVPISNHLYFYWYRQILGQKVEFLVSFYNNEISEKSEIFDDQFSVERPDGSNFTLKIRSTKLEDSAMYFCASSKAVKLTEAFFGQGTRLTVV.

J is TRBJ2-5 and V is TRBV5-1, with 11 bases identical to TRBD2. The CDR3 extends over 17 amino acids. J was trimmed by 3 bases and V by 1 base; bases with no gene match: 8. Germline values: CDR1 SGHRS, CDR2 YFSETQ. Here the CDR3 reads CASSLTSGTSGKETQYF. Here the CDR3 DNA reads TGCGCCAGCAGCTTGACGTCCGGGACTAGCGGAAAAGAGACCCAGTACTTC.

The DNA of the CDR3 is TGTGCCAGCAAGCCTAGCGGCACCTCCTACGAGCAGTACTTC. It translates to CASKPSGTSYEQYF. This rearrangement joins TRBV6-4 to TRBJ2-7, with 7 bases matching TRBD2. Germline lookup yields CDR1 MRHNA and CDR2 SNTAGT. The V and J ends lost 7 bases and 0 bases, in that order; junction bases with no gene match: 6. CDR3 length: 14 amino acids.

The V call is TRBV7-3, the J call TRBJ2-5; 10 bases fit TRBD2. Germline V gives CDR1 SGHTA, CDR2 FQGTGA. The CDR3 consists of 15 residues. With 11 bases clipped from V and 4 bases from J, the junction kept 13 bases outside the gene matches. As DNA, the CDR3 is TGTGCCGCAGGGCTAGCGGGAGTGTGGGCAGAGACCCAGTACTTC. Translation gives CAAGLAGVWAETQYF.

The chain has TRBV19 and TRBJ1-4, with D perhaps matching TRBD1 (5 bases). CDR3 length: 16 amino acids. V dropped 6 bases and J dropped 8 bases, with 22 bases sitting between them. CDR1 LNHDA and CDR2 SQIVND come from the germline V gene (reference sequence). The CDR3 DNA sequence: TGTGCCAGTAGCTTCCCGAACCGACAGACTACGGAAAAACTGTTTTTT. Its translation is CASSFPNRQTTEKLFF.

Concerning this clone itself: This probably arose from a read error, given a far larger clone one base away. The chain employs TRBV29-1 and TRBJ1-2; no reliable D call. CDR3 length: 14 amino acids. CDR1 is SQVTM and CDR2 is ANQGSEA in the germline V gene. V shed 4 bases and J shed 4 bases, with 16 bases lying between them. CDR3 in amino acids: CSVVSGDIGYGYTF. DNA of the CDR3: TGCAGCGTTGTGAGCGGGGATATTGGCTATGGCTACACCTTC.

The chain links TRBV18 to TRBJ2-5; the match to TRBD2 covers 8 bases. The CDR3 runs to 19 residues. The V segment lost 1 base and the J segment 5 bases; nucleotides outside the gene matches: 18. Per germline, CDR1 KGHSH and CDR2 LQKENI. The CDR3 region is CASSPQSFAGAKRGETQYF. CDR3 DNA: TGTGCCAGCTCACCACAGAGTTTCGCGGGAGCCAAGCGGGGGGAGACCCAGTACTTC.

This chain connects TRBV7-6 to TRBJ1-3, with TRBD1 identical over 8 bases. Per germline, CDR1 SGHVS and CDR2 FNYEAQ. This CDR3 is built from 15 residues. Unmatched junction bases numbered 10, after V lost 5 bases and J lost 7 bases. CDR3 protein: CASSPQTGQVNTIYF. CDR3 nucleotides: TGTGCCAGCAGCCCACAAACGGGACAGGTTAACACCATATATTTT.

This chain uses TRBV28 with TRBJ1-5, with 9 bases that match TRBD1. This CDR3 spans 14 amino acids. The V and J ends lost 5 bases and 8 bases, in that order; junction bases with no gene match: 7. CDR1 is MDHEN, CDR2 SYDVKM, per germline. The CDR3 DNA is TGTGCCAGCAGTACGGGACAGGGCGTCAAGCCCCAGCATTTT. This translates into CASSTGQGVKPQHF.

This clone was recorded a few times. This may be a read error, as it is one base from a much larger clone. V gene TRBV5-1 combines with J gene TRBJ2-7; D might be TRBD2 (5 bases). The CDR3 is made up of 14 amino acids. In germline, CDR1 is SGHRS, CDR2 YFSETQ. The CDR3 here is CASSFGVQSYGQYF. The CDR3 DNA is TGCGCCAGCAGCTTCGGGGTACAGTCCTACGGGCAGTACTTC.

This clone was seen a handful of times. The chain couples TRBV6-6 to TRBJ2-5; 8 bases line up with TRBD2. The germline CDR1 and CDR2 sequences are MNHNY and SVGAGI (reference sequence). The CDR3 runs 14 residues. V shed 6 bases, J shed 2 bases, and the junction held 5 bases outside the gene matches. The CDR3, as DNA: TGTGCCAGCAGCCGGACTAGCCCGCAAGAGACCCAGTACTTC. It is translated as CASSRTSPQETQYF.

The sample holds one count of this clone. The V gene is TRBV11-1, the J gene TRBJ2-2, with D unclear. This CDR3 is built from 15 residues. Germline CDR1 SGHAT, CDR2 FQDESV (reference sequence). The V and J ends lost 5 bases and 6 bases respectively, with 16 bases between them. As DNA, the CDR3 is TGTGCCAGCAGCCGAGTAAGGAGTAATGCCGGGGAGCTGTTTTTT. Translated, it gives CASSRVRSNAGELFF. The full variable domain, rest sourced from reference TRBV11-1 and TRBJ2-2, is EAEVAQSPRYKITEKSQAVAFWCDPISGHATLYWYRQILGQGPELLVQFQDESVVDDSQLPKDRFSAERLKGVDSTLKIQPAELGDSAMYLCASSRVRSNAGELFFGEGSRLTVL.

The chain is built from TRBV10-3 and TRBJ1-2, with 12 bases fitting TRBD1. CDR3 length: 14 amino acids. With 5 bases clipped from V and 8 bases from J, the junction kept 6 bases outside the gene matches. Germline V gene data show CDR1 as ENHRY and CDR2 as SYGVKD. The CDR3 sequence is CAISSGTGGDGYTF. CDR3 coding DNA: TGTGCCATCAGTTCCGGGACAGGGGGCGACGGCTACACCTTC.

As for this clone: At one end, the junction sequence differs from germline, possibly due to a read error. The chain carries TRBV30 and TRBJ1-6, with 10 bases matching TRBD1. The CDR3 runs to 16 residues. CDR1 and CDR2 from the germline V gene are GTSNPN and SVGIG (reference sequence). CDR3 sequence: CAWGEIQGQGNSHLHF. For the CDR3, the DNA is TGTGCCTGGGGTGAAATACAGGGACAGGGGAATTCACACCTCCACTTT.

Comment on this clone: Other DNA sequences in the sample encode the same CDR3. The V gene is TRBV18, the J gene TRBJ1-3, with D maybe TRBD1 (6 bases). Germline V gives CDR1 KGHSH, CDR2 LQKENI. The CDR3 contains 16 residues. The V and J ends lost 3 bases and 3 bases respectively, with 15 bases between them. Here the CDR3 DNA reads TGTGCCAGCTCACCCTCCGGTACAGGGAGTGGAAACACCATATATTTT. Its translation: CASSPSGTGSGNTIYF.

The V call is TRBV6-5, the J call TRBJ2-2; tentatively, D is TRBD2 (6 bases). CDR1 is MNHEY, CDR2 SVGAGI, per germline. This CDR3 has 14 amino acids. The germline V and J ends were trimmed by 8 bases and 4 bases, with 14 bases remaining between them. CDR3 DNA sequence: TGTGCCAGCGTGGGTCCCGGGGGCACCGGGGAGCTGTTTTTT. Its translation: CASVGPGGTGELFF.

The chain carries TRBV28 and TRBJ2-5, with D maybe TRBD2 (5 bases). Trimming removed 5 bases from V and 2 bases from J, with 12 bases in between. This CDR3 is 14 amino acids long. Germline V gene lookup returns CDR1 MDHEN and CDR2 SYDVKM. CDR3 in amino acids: CASSADSTQETQYF. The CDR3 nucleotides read TGTGCCAGCAGTGCGGACTCGACGCAAGAGACCCAGTACTTC.

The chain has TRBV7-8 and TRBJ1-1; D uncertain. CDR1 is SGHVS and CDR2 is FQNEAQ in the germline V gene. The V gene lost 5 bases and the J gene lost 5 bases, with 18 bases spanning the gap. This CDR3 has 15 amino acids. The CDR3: CASSPLDSGRTEAFF. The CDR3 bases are TGTGCCAGCAGCCCTCTAGACTCGGGTCGGACTGAAGCTTTCTTT.